This T cell receptor beta chain was captured in a study of OX40 agonist ivuxolimab in advanced cancers. Trimming removed 0 bases at V and 7 bases at J, with 16 bases between. The CDR3 runs to 15 residues. Germline V gene sequence: CDR1 ENHRY, CDR2 SYGVKD. The method was immunoSEQ multiplex PCR; TCRdb's version includes in-frame clones alone and lacks a portion of them. The sample includes under 95,000 clones, around 90% of them seen just once. The source is an adult with an advanced solid tumor such as melanoma, head and neck, liver or kidney cancer. This sequence joins TRBV10-3 and TRBJ2-7, with TRBD1 as a possible D gene (6 bases). The material was CD4+ or CD8+ T cells sorted from blood, obtained in a trial of the OX40 agonist ivuxolimab. CDR3 residues: CAISESTITGLEQYF. In DNA, the CDR3 is TGTGCCATCAGTGAGTCGACGATAACAGGGTTGGAGCAGTACTTC.